The subject of this entry is one T cell receptor (beta chain). This sample was taken from a study of blood T cell repertoires in COVID-19. The wider study: From the United States, Italy and Spain came samples of acute and convalescent COVID-19.

Seattle's enrolled individuals joined amid active infection and were then monitored longitudinally. The table came from immunoSEQ multiplex PCR; TCRdb's copy has only in-frame clones and leaves some out. The sample has under 200,000 clones; roughly 86% are singletons. With 5 bases removed from V and 0 bases from J, the gap between germline ends came to 11 bases. This CDR3 region has 14 residues. Germline-derived CDR1 and CDR2 are PRHDT and FYEKMQ (reference sequence). The gene calls are TRBV13 and TRBJ2-7; the D is unclear. The receptor was isolated from a man in his sixties with COVID-19, enrolled during active disease. The sequenced material came from peripheral blood. The CDR3 DNA follows: TGTGCCAGCAGCCAGGCCAGCAGCTCCTACGAGCAGTACTTC. Translating gives CASSQASSSYEQYF.